One sample yielded the 20 T cell receptor beta chains listed below, sequenced in a study of blood T cell repertoires in COVID-19. Clones were read by immunoSEQ multiplex PCR, and TCRdb kept only the in-frame ones, dropping some. The data hold a few hundred thousand clones, with 85% to 90% observed a single time. The source material was PBMCs or T cells enriched from blood (not recorded which). The receptors were gathered from a woman between 18 and 29 years old who had recovered from COVID-19.

The chain couples TRBV7-9 to TRBJ1-1, with D perhaps TRBD1 (5 bases). The germline V and J ends were trimmed by 5 bases and 1 base, with 14 bases remaining between them. The CDR3 extends over 15 amino acids. Germline lookup yields CDR1 SEHNR and CDR2 FQNEAQ (reference sequence). The CDR3 is CASSPRGGENTEAFF. DNA for the CDR3: TGTGCCAGCAGCCCCCGCGGGGGGGAGAACACTGAAGCTTTCTTT.

V gene TRBV9 combines with J gene TRBJ2-3, with 8 positions matching TRBD2. Germline CDR1 reads SGDLS; CDR2 reads YYNGEE. Trimming at V came to 1 base and at J to 5 bases, leaving 6 bases not matched to a gene. CDR3 length equals 15 residues. CDR3: CASSVREGPEDTQYF. The CDR3 DNA is TGTGCCAGCAGCGTACGGGAGGGCCCTGAAGATACGCAGTATTTT.

This chain uses TRBV9 with TRBJ1-3, with a weak D call TRBD1 (5 bases). Trimming cost V 4 bases and J 4 bases, with 9 bases left between them. This CDR3 is 13 amino acids long. Germline V gene data show CDR1 as SGDLS and CDR2 as YYNGEE. CDR3 in amino acids: CASSPGYGNTIYF. CDR3 DNA: TGTGCCAGCAGCCCAGGGTACGGAAACACCATATATTTT.

The rearrangement uses TRBV7-5 and TRBJ2-3; TRBD2, the D gene given by the table, was not confirmed from the DNA. TRBV7-5 is a pseudogene locus. The CDR3 consists of 18 residues. CDR3 sequence: CVRSRQTHWTAGWGTQYF. CDR3 coding DNA: TGTGTCAGAAGCCGTCAAACCCACTGGACTGCCGGTTGGGGTACGCAGTATTTT.

The chain combines TRBV30 with TRBJ1-1; possible D gene TRBD1, 5 bases. Germline V CDR1 and CDR2: GTSNPN, SVGIG (reference sequence). The CDR3 runs 14 residues. The V and J ends lost 0 bases and 5 bases respectively, with 13 bases between them. The CDR3 nucleotides are TGTGCCTGGAGTGTTGCCAGGGTCAGGACTGAAGCTTTCTTT. This codes for CAWSVARVRTEAFF.

The chain recombines TRBV5-1 with TRBJ2-1; 8 bases agree with TRBD2. Germline V gene data show CDR1 as SGHRS and CDR2 as YFSETQ. The CDR3 sequence is 15 residues long. Trimming at V came to 2 bases and at J to 4 bases, leaving 5 bases not matched to a gene. CDR3 sequence: CASSFLSGAYNEQFF. The CDR3 nucleotides are TGCGCCAGCAGCTTTCTTAGCGGGGCATACAATGAGCAGTTCTTC.

V and J are TRBV29-1 and TRBJ2-6, with a tentative D call TRBD1 (6 bases). V was shortened by 6 bases and J by 2 bases, with 17 bases between the two germline ends. The length of the CDR3 is 16 residues. Germline V CDR1 and CDR2: SQVTM, ANQGSEA. CDR3 sequence: CSVRDTGWAGANVLTF. CDR3 bases: TGCAGCGTCCGGGACACGGGTTGGGCTGGGGCCAACGTCCTGACTTTC.

The rearrangement joins TRBV5-1 to TRBJ1-3; no reliable D call. The CDR3 has 20 residues. CDR1 is SGHRS, CDR2 YFSETQ, per germline. Trimming stripped 0 bases from V and 1 base from J, with 23 bases between. The CDR3 DNA reads TGCGCCAGCAGCTTGGCCGAAATAGGAGGCTCTCGGAGGTCTGGAAACACCATATATTTT. Translation: CASSLAEIGGSRRSGNTIYF. The entire variable domain, with the rest obtained from reference TRBV5-1 and TRBJ1-3, is as follows: KAGVTQTPRYLIKTRGQQVTLSCSPISGHRSVSWYQQTPGQGLQFLFEYFSETQRNKGNFPGRFSGRQFSNSRSEMNVSTLELGDSALYLCASSLAEIGGSRRSGNTIYFGEGSWLTVV.

This rearrangement joins TRBV7-2 to TRBJ2-1; tentatively, D is TRBD1 (5 bases). Trimming removed 2 bases at V and 7 bases at J, with 9 bases between. In germline, CDR1 is SGHTA, CDR2 FQGNSA. The CDR3 contains 13 residues. CDR3: CASSLPGLNEQFF. CDR3 DNA: TGTGCCAGCAGCTTACCAGGGTTAAATGAGCAGTTCTTC.

This clone was counted once. The V and J genes are TRBV27 and TRBJ1-2, with a possible D match to TRBD1 (6 bases). Germline loops: CDR1 MNHEY, CDR2 SMNVEV (reference sequence). The CDR3 length is 13 residues. V was clipped by 5 bases and J by 8 bases, with 15 bases between them. The CDR3 reads CASSAQQGGGYTF. The CDR3 coding sequence is TGTGCCAGCAGTGCACAACAGGGCGGGGGCTACACCTTC.

The V call is TRBV19, the J call TRBJ2-5, with 12 bases aligning to TRBD1. The V and J ends lost 5 bases and 0 bases, in that order; junction bases with no gene match: 10. Germline V gene lookup returns CDR1 LNHDA and CDR2 SQIVND (reference sequence). The length of the CDR3 is 18 residues. The CDR3 loop reads CASSPGTGGWGYQETQYF. In nucleotides, the CDR3 is TGTGCCAGTAGTCCCGGGACAGGGGGCTGGGGGTACCAAGAGACCCAGTACTTC.

The chain is built from TRBV28 and TRBJ1-5; D is perhaps TRBD1 (6 bases). The CDR3 extends over 16 amino acids. Germline CDR1 is MDHEN and CDR2 is SYDVKM. V lost 5 bases and J 2 bases, leaving 16 bases between the germline ends. CDR3 bases: TGTGCCAGCAGTGTCTTCACAGGGTCCGGCAATCAGCCCCAGCATTTT. Its translation: CASSVFTGSGNQPQHF. Full variable domain (rest looked up from reference TRBV28 and TRBJ1-5): DVKVTQSSRYLVKRTGEKVFLECVQDMDHENMFWYRQDPGLGLRLIYFSYDVKMKEKGDIPEGYSVSREKKERFSLILESASTNQTSMYLCASSVFTGSGNQPQHFGDGTRLSIL.

The chain has TRBV7-3 and TRBJ1-2; 8 bases agree with TRBD1. Germline CDR1 reads SGHTA; CDR2 reads FQGTGA. The CDR3 contains 17 residues. V trimming: 2 bases; J trimming: 0 bases; junction bases outside the gene matches: 8. The CDR3 reads CASSLGQGWMTNYGYTF. DNA for the CDR3: TGTGCCAGCAGCTTAGGACAGGGTTGGATGACTAACTATGGCTACACCTTC.

This chain joins TRBV7-8 and TRBJ2-5; possible D gene TRBD2, 5 bases. Germline V gives CDR1 SGHVS, CDR2 FQNEAQ. V was clipped by 2 bases and J by 1 base, with 11 bases between them. The CDR3 loop spans 15 amino acids. Here the CDR3 reads CASSLSGLSQETQYF. The CDR3 DNA sequence: TGTGCCAGCAGCTTAAGTGGACTTAGCCAAGAGACCCAGTACTTC.

The genes are TRBV4-1 and TRBJ1-3; no definite D call. V lost 1 base and J lost 3, with 10 bases in between. The germline CDR1 and CDR2 sequences are MGHRA and YSYEKL. The CDR3 has 15 residues. The CDR3 is CASSQVEGIGNTIYF. The CDR3 bases are TGCGCCAGCAGCCAAGTTGAGGGTATTGGAAACACCATATATTTT.

The chain uses TRBV24-1 and TRBJ2-7, with D possibly matching TRBD1 (6 bases). Germline CDR1 KGHDR, CDR2 SFDVKD. The CDR3 contains 15 residues. V was cut by 6 bases and J by 6 bases, with 20 bases left in between. This chain's CDR3 is CATSPKRGSTREQYF. CDR3 in DNA: TGTGCCACCAGTCCCAAGAGGGGGTCAACTCGCGAGCAGTACTTC.

The DNA for the CDR3 is TGTGCCAGCAGTGACGGAGGGGCCTACGAGCAGTACTTC. Translating it yields CASSDGGAYEQYF. The V and J genes are TRBV6-1 and TRBJ2-7; TRBD2 is a possible D gene (6 bases). Germline V gives CDR1 MNHNS, CDR2 SASEGT. V lost 3 bases and J 2 bases, leaving 8 bases between the germline ends. CDR3 length: 13 residues.

This rearrangement joins TRBV10-1 to TRBJ1-1; D gene ambiguous. The CDR3 sequence is 14 residues long. CDR1 is WNHNN, CDR2 SYGVQD, per germline (reference sequence). Deletions cut 3 bases from V and 2 bases from J, with 10 bases between. CDR3 residues: CASSEGGLNTEAFF. The CDR3 coding sequence is TGCGCCAGCAGTGAAGGAGGCCTTAACACTGAAGCTTTCTTT.

The chain links TRBV2 to TRBJ1-1; 7 bases are a match to TRBD1. Trimming removed 2 bases from V and 6 bases from J; junction bases left unmatched: 6. The germline V gene encodes CDR1 SNHLY and CDR2 FYNNEI. This CDR3 spans 14 amino acids. This CDR3 is CASSERGTEAEAFF. The CDR3 bases are TGTGCCAGCAGTGAAAGAGGGACAGAGGCTGAAGCTTTCTTT.

V and J are TRBV21-1 and TRBJ2-7; the DNA was not used to check the table's D call, TRBD2. TRBV21-1 is an annotated pseudogene. This CDR3 comprises 17 residues. The CDR3 sequence: CASSKRVGGPVPYEQYF. CDR3 DNA: TGTGCCAGCAGCAAAAGGGTAGGAGGCCCTGTACCCTACGAGCAGTACTTC.